The clone carrying this T cell receptor beta chain was seen a handful of times. Primed by a sample-barcoded 5' primer and a J-beta primer mix, a second PCR proceeded for 7 to 11 cycles. TCRdb reprocessed the 5' RACE reads with MiXCR, giving one entry per CDR3 protein. The sample has about 640,000 distinct CDR3 sequences; roughly 50% are singletons. With V trimmed by 5 bases and J by 3 bases, 4 bases remained unmatched. The V gene's germline CDR1 is SGHTA and CDR2 FQGNSA. This CDR3 region has 16 residues. The data stem from a study of blood T cells in healthy people across ages. V usage is TRBV7-2 and J usage is TRBJ2-3, with TRBD2 identical over 14 bases. The TCR was taken from a man between 60 and 75 years old in good health. Sequencing used blood. The DNA of the CDR3 is TGTGCCAGCAGCATCGGGACTAGCGGGGGAACAGATACGCAGTATTTT. As protein: CASSIGTSGGTDTQYF. The whole variable domain, remainder taken from reference TRBV7-2 and TRBJ2-3, is GAGVSQSPSNKVTEKGKDVELRCDPISGHTALYWYRQSLGQGLEFLIYFQGNSAPDKSGLPSDRFSAERTGGSVSTLTIQRTQQEDSAVYLCASSIGTSGGTDTQYFGPGTRLTVL.